This T cell receptor (beta chain) was observed in a study of cytomegalovirus exposure and HLA in healthy donors. The PCR had 60 Vbeta and 13 Jbeta primers. Only in-frame clones appear in the TCRdb table, and some are missing; sequencing was by immunoSEQ multiplex PCR. The repertoire holds under 200,000 clones, with around three quarters as singletons. CDR3 length: 15 amino acids. Trimming took off 4 bases at V and 0 bases at J, with 10 bases between the two ends. Germline CDR1 and CDR2: WNHNN and SYGVQD (reference sequence). The receptor was derived from a woman aged 30 to 39 in good health and CMV-seropositive. The chain links TRBV10-1 to TRBJ1-3; D gene ambiguous. The sample comprised PBMCs. CDR3 sequence reads: CASSATRSSGNTIYF. CDR3 bases: TGCGCCAGCAGTGCCACAAGGAGCTCTGGAAACACCATATATTTT.